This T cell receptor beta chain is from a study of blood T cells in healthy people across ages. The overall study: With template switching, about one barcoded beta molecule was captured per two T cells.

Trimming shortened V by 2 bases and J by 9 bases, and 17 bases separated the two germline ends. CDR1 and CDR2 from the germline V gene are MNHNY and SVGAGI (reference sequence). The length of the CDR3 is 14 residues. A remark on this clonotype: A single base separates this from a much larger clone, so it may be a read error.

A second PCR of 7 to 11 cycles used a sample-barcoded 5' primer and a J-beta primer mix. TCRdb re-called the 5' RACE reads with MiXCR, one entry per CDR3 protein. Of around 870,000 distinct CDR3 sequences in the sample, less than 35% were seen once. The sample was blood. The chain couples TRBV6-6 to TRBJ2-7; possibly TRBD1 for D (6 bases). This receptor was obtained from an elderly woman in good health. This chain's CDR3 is CASSYGDTMDRQYF. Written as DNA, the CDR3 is TGTGCCAGCAGTTACGGGGACACTATGGATCGGCAGTACTTC.